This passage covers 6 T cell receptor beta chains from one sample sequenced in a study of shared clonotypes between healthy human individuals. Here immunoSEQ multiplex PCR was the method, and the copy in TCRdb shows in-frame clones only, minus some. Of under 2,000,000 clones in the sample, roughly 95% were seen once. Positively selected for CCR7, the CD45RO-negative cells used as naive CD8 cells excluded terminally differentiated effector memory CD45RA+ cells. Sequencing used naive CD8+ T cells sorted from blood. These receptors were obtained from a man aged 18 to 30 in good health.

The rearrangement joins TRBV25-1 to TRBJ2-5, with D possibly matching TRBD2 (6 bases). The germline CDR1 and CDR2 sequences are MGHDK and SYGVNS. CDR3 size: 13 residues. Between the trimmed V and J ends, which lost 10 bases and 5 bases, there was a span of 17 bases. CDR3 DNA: TGTGCCACCGGAGGGAGTCTAGAGGAGACCCAGTACTTC. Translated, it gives CATGGSLEETQYF.

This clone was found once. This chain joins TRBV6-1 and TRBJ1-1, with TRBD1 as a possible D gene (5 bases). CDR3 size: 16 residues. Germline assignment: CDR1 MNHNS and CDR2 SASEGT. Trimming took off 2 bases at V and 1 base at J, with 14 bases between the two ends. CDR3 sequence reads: CASSEQGTPWNTEAFF. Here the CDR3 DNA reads TGTGCCAGCAGTGAACAAGGGACCCCTTGGAACACTGAAGCTTTCTTT.

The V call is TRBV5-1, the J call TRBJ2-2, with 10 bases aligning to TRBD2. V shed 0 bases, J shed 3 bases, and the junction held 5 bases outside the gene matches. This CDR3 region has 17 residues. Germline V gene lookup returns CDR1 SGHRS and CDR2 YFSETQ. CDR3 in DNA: TGCGCCAGCAGCTTGGGTAGCGGGGGGCTTGACACCGGGGAGCTGTTTTTT. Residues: CASSLGSGGLDTGELFF.

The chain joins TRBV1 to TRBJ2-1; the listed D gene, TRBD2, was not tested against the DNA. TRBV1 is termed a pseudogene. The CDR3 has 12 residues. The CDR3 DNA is TGCACCAGCAGCCAACCCCTAGCGGGGCAGTTCTTC. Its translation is CTSSQPLAGQFF.

The CDR3 protein is CASSLGWDTEAFF. DNA for the CDR3: TGTGCCAGCAGCTTGGGTTGGGACACTGAAGCTTTCTTT. The chain employs TRBV5-8 and TRBJ1-1; D gene ambiguous. The CDR3 totals 13 residues. The V gene lost 0 bases and the J gene lost 3 bases, with 6 bases spanning the gap. Germline V gives CDR1 SGHTS, CDR2 YDEGEE.

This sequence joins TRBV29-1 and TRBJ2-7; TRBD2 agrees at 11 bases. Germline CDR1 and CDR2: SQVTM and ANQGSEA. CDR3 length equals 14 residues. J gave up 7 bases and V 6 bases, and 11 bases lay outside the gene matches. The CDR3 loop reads CSVATSGIEGEQYF. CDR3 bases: TGCAGCGTGGCGACTAGCGGGATTGAGGGGGAGCAGTACTTC.